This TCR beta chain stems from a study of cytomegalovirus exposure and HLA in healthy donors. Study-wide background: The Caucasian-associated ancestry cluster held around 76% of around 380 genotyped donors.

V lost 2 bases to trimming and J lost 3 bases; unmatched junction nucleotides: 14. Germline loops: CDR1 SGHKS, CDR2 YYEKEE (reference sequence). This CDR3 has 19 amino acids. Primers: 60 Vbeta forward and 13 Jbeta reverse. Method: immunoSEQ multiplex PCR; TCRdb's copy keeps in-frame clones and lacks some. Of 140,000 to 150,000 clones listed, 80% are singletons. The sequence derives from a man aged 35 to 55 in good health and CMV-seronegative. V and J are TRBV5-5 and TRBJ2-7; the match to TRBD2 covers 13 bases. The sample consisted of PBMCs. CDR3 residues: CASSLDRARTSGGLYEQYF. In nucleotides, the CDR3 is TGTGCCAGCAGCTTAGACAGGGCGCGGACTAGCGGGGGACTCTACGAGCAGTACTTC.